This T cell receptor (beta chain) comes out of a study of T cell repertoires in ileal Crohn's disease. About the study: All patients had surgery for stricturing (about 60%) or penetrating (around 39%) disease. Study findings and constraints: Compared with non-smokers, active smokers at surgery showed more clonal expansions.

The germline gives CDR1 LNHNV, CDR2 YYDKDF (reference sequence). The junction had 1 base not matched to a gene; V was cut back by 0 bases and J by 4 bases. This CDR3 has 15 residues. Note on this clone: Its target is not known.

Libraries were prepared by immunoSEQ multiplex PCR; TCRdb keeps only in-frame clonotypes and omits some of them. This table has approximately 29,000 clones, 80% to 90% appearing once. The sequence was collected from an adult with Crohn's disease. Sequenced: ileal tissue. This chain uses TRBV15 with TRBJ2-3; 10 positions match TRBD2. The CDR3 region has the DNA TGTGCCACCAGCAGAGATACTAGCGGGGCAGATACGCAGTATTTT. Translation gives CATSRDTSGADTQYF.